This T cell receptor beta chain was captured in a study of neoadjuvant anti-PD-1 for oral cavity cancer. Most PBMC samples had approximately 500 ng input DNA in six replicates. Assay used: immunoSEQ multiplex PCR; TCRdb lists only in-frame clones, some missing. Of roughly 68,000 clones listed, 70% to 90% are singletons. Overall study findings and caveats: Treg/Th17 ratio rose with pretreatment blood and fell with post-treatment tumor TCRbeta clonality.

Concerning this clone: The antigen remains unidentified.

Indicated time point: after neoadjuvant nivolumab, at surgical resection. Germline CDR1 GTSNPN, CDR2 SVGIG (reference sequence). Between the trimmed V and J ends, which lost 3 bases and 1 base, there was a span of 10 bases. The CDR3 covers 15 residues. The TCR comes from a person aged 35-79 years with oral cavity squamous cell carcinoma. V gene TRBV30 combines with J gene TRBJ2-6; D ambiguous. Specimen: PBMCs, collected after nivolumab (anti-PD-1) treatment. DNA of the CDR3: TGTGCCTGGAGCAAGGTGGGGTCTGGGGCCAACGTCCTGACTTTC. Translation gives CAWSKVGSGANVLTF.